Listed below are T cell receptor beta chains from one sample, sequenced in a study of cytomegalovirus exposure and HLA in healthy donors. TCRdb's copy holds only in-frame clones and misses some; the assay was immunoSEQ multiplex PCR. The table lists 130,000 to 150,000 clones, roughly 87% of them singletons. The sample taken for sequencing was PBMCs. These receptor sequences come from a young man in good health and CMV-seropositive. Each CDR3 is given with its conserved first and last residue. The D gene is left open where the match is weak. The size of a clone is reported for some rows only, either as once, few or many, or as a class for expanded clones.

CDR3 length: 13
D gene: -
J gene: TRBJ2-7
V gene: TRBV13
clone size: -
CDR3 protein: CASSLTPSYEQYF
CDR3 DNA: TGTGCCAGCAGCTTAACACCCTCATACGAGCAGTACTTC

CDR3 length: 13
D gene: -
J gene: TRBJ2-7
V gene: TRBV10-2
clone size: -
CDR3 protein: CASSELGNYEQYF
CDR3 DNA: TGCGCCAGCAGTGAGCTAGGCAACTACGAGCAGTACTTC

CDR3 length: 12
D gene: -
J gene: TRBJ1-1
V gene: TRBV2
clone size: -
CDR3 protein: CASRTSNTEAFF
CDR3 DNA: TGTGCCAGTCGAACCAGTAACACTGAAGCTTTCTTT

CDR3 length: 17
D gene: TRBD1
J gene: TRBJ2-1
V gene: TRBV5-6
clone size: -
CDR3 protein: CASSTYRGNLQANEQFF
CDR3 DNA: TGTGCCAGCAGCACTTACAGGGGGAACCTTCAAGCGAATGAGCAGTTCTTC

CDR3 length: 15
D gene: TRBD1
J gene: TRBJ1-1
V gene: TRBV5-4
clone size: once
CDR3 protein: CASSPRDRGYTEAFF
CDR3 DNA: TGTGCCAGCAGCCCCCGGGACAGGGGATACACTGAAGCTTTCTTT

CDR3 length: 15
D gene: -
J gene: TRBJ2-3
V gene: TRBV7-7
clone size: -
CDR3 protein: CASSFGGIGTDTQYF
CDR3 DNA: TGTGCTAGCAGCTTCGGGGGAATCGGCACAGATACGCAGTATTTT

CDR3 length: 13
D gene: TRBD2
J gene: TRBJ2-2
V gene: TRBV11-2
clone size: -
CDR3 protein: CASSERGGGELFF
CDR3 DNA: TGTGCCAGCAGTGAGCGGGGGGGCGGTGAGCTGTTTTTT

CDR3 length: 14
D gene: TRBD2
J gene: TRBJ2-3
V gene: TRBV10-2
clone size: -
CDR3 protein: CASSEPGRGDTQYF
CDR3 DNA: TGCGCCAGCAGTGAGCCCGGGAGGGGAGATACGCAGTATTTT

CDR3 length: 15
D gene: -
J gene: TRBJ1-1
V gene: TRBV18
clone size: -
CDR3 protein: CASSPPHTANTEAFF
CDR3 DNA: TGTGCCAGCTCACCCCCCCATACAGCGAACACTGAAGCTTTCTTT

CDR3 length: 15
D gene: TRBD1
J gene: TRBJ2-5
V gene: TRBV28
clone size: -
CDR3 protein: CASSSPGGQGETQYF
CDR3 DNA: TGTGCCAGCAGTTCTCCCGGCGGACAGGGGGAGACCCAGTACTTC

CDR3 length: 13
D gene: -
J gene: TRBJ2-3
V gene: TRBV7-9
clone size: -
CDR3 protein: CASSSQQGDTQYF
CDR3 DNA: TGTGCCAGCAGCTCACAACAGGGAGATACGCAGTATTTT

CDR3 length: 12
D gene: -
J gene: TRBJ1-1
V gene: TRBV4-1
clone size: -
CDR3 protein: CASSPTGFGAFF
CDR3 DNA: TGCGCCAGCAGCCCCACAGGTTTTGGGGCTTTCTTT

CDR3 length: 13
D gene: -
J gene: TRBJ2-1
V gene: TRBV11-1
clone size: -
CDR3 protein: CASSPGTPWRQFF
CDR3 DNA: TGTGCCAGCAGTCCGGGGACACCCTGGAGGCAGTTCTTC

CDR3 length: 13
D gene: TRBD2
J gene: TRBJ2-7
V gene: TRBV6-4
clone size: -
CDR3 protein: CASSASGSYEQYF
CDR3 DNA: TGTGCCAGCAGTGCTAGCGGCTCCTACGAGCAGTACTTC

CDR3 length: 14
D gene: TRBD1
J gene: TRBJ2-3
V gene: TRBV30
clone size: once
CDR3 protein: CAWSLTGGTDTQYF
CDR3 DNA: TGTGCCTGGAGCTTGACAGGGGGCACAGATACGCAGTATTTT

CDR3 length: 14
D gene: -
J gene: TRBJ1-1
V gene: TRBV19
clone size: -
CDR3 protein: CASSINKDRPEAFF
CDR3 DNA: TGTGCCAGTAGTATAAATAAGGACAGACCGGAAGCTTTCTTT

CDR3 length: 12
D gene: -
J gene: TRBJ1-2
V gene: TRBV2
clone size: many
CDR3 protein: CASSEGSFTNTF
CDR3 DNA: TGTGCCAGCAGTGAAGGATCTTTTACTAACACCTTC

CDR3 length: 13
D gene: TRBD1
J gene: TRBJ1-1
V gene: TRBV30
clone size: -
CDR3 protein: CAWSVHGDREAFF
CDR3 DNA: TGTGCCTGGAGTGTACACGGGGACAGGGAAGCTTTCTTT

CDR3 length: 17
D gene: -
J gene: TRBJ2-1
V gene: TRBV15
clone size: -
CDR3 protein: CATSSSFPAGRYNEQFF
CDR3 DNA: TGTGCCACCAGCAGTTCCTTCCCAGCGGGCCGATACAATGAGCAGTTCTTC

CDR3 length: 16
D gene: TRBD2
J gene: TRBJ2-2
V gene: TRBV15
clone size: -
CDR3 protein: CATNPLAGGPQRELFF
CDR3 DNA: TGTGCCACCAACCCTCTAGCGGGAGGGCCTCAACGGGAGCTGTTTTTT

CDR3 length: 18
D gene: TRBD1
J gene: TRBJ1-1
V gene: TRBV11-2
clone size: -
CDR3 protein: CASSLLGQGKAANTEAFF
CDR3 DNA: TGTGCCAGCAGCTTATTAGGACAGGGAAAGGCGGCGAACACTGAAGCTTTCTTT

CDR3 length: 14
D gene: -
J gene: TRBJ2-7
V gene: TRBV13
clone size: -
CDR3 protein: CASSSPGTFYEQYF
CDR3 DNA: TGTGCCAGCAGCTCGCCCGGGACTTTCTACGAGCAGTACTTC

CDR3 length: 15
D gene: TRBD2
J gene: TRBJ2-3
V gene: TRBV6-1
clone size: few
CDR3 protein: CASSETSGGADTQYF
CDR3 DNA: TGTGCCAGCAGTGAGACTAGCGGGGGGGCAGATACGCAGTATTTT

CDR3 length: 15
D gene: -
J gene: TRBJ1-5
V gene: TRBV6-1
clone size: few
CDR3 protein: CASTGQGLSNQPQHF
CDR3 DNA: TGTGCCAGCACCGGCCAGGGCCTGAGCAATCAGCCCCAGCATTTT

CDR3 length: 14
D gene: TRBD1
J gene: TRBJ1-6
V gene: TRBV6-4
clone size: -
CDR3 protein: CASSAGQGDSPLHF
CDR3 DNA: TGTGCCAGCAGTGCGGGACAGGGGGATTCACCCCTCCACTTT

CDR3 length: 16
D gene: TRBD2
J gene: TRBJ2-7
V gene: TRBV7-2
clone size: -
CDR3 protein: CASSSYPGGKGYEQYF
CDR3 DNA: TGTGCCAGCAGCTCCTACCCGGGGGGTAAAGGCTACGAGCAGTACTTC

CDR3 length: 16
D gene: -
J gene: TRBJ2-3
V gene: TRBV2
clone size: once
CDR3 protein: CASRPLLGRSTDTQYF
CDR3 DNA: TGTGCCAGCAGGCCCCTTCTAGGCCGTTCCACAGATACGCAGTATTTT

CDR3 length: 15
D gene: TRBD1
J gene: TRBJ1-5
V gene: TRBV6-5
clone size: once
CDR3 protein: CASSADRGNNQPQHF
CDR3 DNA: TGTGCCAGCAGTGCGGACAGGGGGAACAATCAGCCCCAGCATTTT

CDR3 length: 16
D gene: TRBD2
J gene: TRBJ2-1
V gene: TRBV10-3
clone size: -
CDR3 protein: CAISDSGTSSVYEQFF
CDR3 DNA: TGTGCCATCAGTGATTCCGGGACTAGCTCCGTCTATGAGCAGTTCTTC

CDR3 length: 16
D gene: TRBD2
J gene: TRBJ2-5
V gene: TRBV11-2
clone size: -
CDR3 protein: CASSPIGGGAGETQYF
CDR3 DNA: TGTGCCAGCAGCCCCATAGGCGGGGGGGCAGGGGAGACCCAGTACTTC

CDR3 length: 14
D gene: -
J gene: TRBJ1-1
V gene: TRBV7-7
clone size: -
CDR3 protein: CASSPDSMNTEAFF
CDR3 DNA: TGTGCTAGCAGCCCGGACAGCATGAACACTGAAGCTTTCTTT

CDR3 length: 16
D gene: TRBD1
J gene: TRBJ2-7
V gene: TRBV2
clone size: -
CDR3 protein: CASSQTGQGGSYEQYF
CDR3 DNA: TGTGCCAGCAGTCAGACGGGACAGGGGGGATCCTACGAGCAGTACTTC

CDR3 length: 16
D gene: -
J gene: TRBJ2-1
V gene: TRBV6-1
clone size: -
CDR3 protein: CASSEFDDASLNEQFF
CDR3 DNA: TGTGCCAGCAGTGAATTCGACGATGCTAGCCTCAATGAGCAGTTCTTC

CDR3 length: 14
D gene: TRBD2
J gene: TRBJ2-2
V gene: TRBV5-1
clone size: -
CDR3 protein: CASKAKREVGELFF
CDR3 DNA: TGCGCCAGCAAGGCCAAGCGGGAGGTCGGGGAGCTGTTTTTT

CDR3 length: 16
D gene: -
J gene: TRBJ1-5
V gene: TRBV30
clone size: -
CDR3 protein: CAWSPGGGISNQPQHF
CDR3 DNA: TGTGCCTGGAGCCCGGGAGGGGGGATTAGCAATCAGCCCCAGCATTTT

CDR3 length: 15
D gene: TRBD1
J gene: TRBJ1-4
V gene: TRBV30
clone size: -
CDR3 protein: CAWREGQAANEKLFF
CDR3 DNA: TGTGCCTGGAGAGAGGGACAGGCAGCAAATGAAAAACTGTTTTTT

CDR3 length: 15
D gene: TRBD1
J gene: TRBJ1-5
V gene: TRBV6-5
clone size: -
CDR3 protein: CASSQEWTGQQPQHF
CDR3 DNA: TGTGCCAGCAGTCAGGAATGGACAGGCCAGCAGCCCCAGCATTTT

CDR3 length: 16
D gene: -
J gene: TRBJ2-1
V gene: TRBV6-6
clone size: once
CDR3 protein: CASSYSRPSEYNEQFF
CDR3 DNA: TGTGCCAGCAGTTACTCGAGGCCTAGCGAGTACAATGAGCAGTTCTTC

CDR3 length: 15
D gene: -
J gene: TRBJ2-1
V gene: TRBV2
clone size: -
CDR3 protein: CASIPLANSGNEQFF
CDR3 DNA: TGTGCCAGCATTCCTCTAGCGAACTCGGGCAATGAGCAGTTCTTC

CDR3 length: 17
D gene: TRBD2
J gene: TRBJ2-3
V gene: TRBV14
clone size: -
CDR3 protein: CASSQKRGGRKGDTQYF
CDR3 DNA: TGTGCCAGCAGCCAAAAACGGGGCGGGAGAAAAGGAGATACGCAGTATTTT

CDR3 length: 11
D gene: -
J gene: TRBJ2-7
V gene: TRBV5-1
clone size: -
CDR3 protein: CASSLANEQYF
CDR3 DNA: TGCGCCAGCAGCTTGGCCAACGAGCAGTACTTC

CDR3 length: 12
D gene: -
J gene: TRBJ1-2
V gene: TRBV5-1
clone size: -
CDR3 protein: CASSSPQGRKAF
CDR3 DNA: TGCGCCAGCAGCTCCCCCCAGGGGCGGAAGGCCTTC

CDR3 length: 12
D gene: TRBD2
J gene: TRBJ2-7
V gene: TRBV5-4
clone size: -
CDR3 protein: CASSWSGGEQYF
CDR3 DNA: TGTGCCAGCAGCTGGTCGGGAGGCGAGCAGTACTTC

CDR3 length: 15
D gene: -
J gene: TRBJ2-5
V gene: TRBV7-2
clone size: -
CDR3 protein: CASSLVWGRMETQYF
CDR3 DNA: TGTGCCAGCAGCTTAGTATGGGGCCGGATGGAGACCCAGTACTTC